The 20 T cell receptor beta chains below were found in one sample sequenced in a study of cytomegalovirus exposure and HLA in healthy donors. Some clones are missing from TCRdb's copy, which holds only in-frame ones; the method was immunoSEQ multiplex PCR. Here the sample spans some 340,000 clones, approximately 90% being singletons. Sequencing input: PBMCs. The receptor set was obtained from a woman under 40 in good health and CMV-seropositive.

The gene calls are TRBV6-5 and TRBJ1-2, with 7 bases aligning to TRBD1. The germline V gene has CDR1 MNHEY and CDR2 SVGAGI. Losses at the gene ends were 2 bases for V and 4 bases for J; bases not matched to a gene: 10. This CDR3 spans 16 amino acids. CDR3 sequence (DNA): TGTGCCAGCAGTTACAGAGGACAGGCCGGGGGCTATGGCTACACCTTC. Translation gives CASSYRGQAGGYGYTF.

This clone was observed a single time. The chain couples TRBV7-6 to TRBJ2-3, with D perhaps TRBD2 (6 bases). With 4 bases removed from V and 4 bases from J, the gap between germline ends came to 12 bases. Germline values: CDR1 SGHVS, CDR2 FNYEAQ. The CDR3 extends over 14 amino acids. The DNA for the CDR3 is TGTGCCAGCAGCTCCACGTGGGGGGCAGATACGCAGTATTTT. Protein sequence: CASSSTWGADTQYF.

This clone appeared a single time. V and J are TRBV7-9 and TRBJ1-2; 7 positions agree with TRBD1. Trimming at V came to 5 bases and at J to 2 bases, leaving 2 bases not matched to a gene. The CDR3 is 13 residues long. Looked up from germline, CDR1 is SEHNR and CDR2 is FQNEAQ (reference sequence). The CDR3 sequence is CASSPDRNYGYTF. The DNA for the CDR3 is TGTGCCAGCAGCCCGGACAGGAACTATGGCTACACCTTC.

J is TRBJ1-4 and V is TRBV27, with D perhaps TRBD1 (6 bases). Looked up from germline, CDR1 is MNHEY and CDR2 is SMNVEV (reference sequence). V was cut by 0 bases and J by 0 bases, with 17 bases left in between. This CDR3 comprises 19 residues. The CDR3 nucleotides are TGTGCCAGCAGTTTATCCTCGGGGGGCAGAGCTGCAACTAATGAAAAACTGTTTTTT. Translation gives CASSLSSGGRAATNEKLFF. The full variable domain, rest sourced from reference TRBV27 and TRBJ1-4, is EAQVTQNPRYLITVTGKKLTVTCSQNMNHEYMSWYRQDPGLGLRQIYYSMNVEVTDKGDVPEGYKVSRKEKRNFPLILESPSPNQTSLYFCASSLSSGGRAATNEKLFFGSGTQLSVL.

The chain carries TRBV27 and TRBJ2-2, with TRBD2 matching 14 bases. The germline V gene has CDR1 MNHEY and CDR2 SMNVEV (reference sequence). J was trimmed by 5 bases and V by 7 bases; bases with no gene match: 6. The CDR3 loop spans 16 amino acids. CDR3 protein: CASKGTSGSVTGELFF. CDR3 bases: TGTGCCAGCAAGGGGACTAGCGGGAGTGTTACCGGGGAGCTGTTTTTT.

The chain carries TRBV28 and TRBJ2-1; D remains unclear. V lost 0 bases and J 7 bases, leaving 19 bases between the germline ends. The CDR3 has 17 amino acids. CDR1 and CDR2 (germline): MDHEN, SYDVKM. The CDR3, as DNA: TGTGCCAGCAGTTTATGGCGTAAGGAACATGGTACTAATGAGCAGTTCTTC. Its protein product is CASSLWRKEHGTNEQFF.

V is TRBV7-6 and J is TRBJ2-2, with D possibly called TRBD1 or TRBD2 (5 bases each). V was trimmed by 5 bases and J by 6 bases, leaving 16 bases between them. The V gene's germline CDR1 is SGHVS and CDR2 FNYEAQ. CDR3 length: 15 residues. CDR3 sequence reads: CASSMGTGSAGELFF. CDR3 coding DNA: TGTGCCAGCAGCATGGGGACGGGCTCCGCCGGGGAGCTGTTTTTT. The variable domain in full, completed from reference TRBV7-6 and TRBJ2-2, reads GAGVSQSPRYKVTKRGQDVALRCDPISGHVSLYWYRQALGQGPEFLTYFNYEAQQDKSGLPNDRFSAERPEGSISTLTIQRTEQRDSAMYRCASSMGTGSAGELFFGEGSRLTVL.

The J gene is TRBJ2-7, the V gene TRBV4-1; maybe TRBD2 (5 bases). Per germline, CDR1 MGHRA and CDR2 YSYEKL. The CDR3 length is 16 residues. Trimming left V 1 base short and J 3 bases short, with 16 bases between. The CDR3 region has the DNA TGCGCCAGCAGCCAAGGCGGGCCCGCGTACAGCTACGAGCAGTACTTC. This sequence encodes CASSQGGPAYSYEQYF.

This clone turned up a few times. The chain links TRBV7-2 to TRBJ1-2; no reliable D call. CDR1 SGHTA and CDR2 FQGNSA come from the germline V gene. Trimming removed 2 bases at V and 5 bases at J, with 15 bases between. This CDR3 is built from 15 residues. The CDR3 reads CASSLQDPRLYGYTF. Here the CDR3 DNA reads TGTGCCAGCAGCTTACAGGATCCACGACTTTATGGCTACACCTTC.

The chain couples TRBV30 to TRBJ2-2; D remains unclear. Per the germline V gene, CDR1 is GTSNPN and CDR2 is SVGIG (reference sequence). The length of the CDR3 is 12 residues. Trimming cost V 7 bases and J 9 bases, with 15 bases left between them. The CDR3 sequence is CAFKNRSRELFF. The CDR3 bases are TGTGCCTTTAAAAACCGGTCCCGGGAGCTGTTTTTT. The entire variable domain, with the rest obtained from reference TRBV30 and TRBJ2-2, is as follows: SQTIHQWPATLVQPVGSPLSLECTVEGTSNPNLYWYRQAAGRGLQLLFYSVGIGQISSEVPQNLSASRPQDRQFILSSKKLLLSDSGFYLCAFKNRSRELFFGEGSRLTVL.

V usage is TRBV29-1 and J usage is TRBJ2-1; a possible D gene is TRBD2 (5 bases). V dropped 7 bases and J dropped 10 bases, with 14 bases sitting between them. The CDR3 has 11 amino acids. The germline V gene encodes CDR1 SQVTM and CDR2 ANQGSEA. The CDR3 spells CSGHTGGEQFF. The CDR3 DNA sequence: TGCAGCGGACACACCGGCGGGGAGCAGTTCTTC.

The V call is TRBV7-6, the J call TRBJ1-2, with D maybe TRBD1 (5 bases). Germline V lookup: CDR1 SGHVS, CDR2 FNYEAQ. The CDR3 runs 12 residues. CDR3 sequence (DNA): TGTGCAACCAGGGACCCGAACTATGGCTACACCTTC. Amino acid sequence: CATRDPNYGYTF.

Here the CDR3 reads CASSVGTGGAYEQYF. As DNA, the CDR3 is TGTGCCAGCAGCGTAGGGACAGGGGGCGCCTACGAGCAGTACTTC. The chain uses TRBV9 and TRBJ2-7; 11 nucleotides line up with TRBD1. Trimming at V came to 0 bases and at J to 2 bases, leaving 1 base not matched to a gene. The CDR3 is 15 residues long. Germline CDR1 is SGDLS and CDR2 is YYNGEE.

A remark on this clone: Other nucleotide sequences from this sample produce the same CDR3. The chain is built from TRBV7-2 and TRBJ2-7, with D possibly matching TRBD1 (6 bases). Germline CDR1 and CDR2: SGHTA and FQGNSA. The CDR3 has 13 amino acids. V lost 1 base and J lost 2, with 6 bases in between. The CDR3 DNA follows: TGTGCCAGCAGCTTAGGGGGGCCCTACGAGCAGTACTTC. Encoded protein: CASSLGGPYEQYF.

J is TRBJ2-3 and V is TRBV29-1, with a tentative D call TRBD1 (5 bases). The germline V and J ends were trimmed by 3 bases and 0 bases, with 10 bases remaining between them. CDR3 length equals 14 residues. In germline, CDR1 is SQVTM, CDR2 ANQGSEA. The CDR3 loop is CSVDGRASTDTQYF. DNA of the CDR3: TGCAGCGTTGATGGCAGGGCAAGCACAGATACGCAGTATTTT.

V and J are TRBV29-1 and TRBJ2-7, with 10 positions matching TRBD1. The V gene end was trimmed by 4 bases and the J gene end by 3 bases; junction bases not matched to a gene: 6. Germline CDR1 is SQVTM and CDR2 is ANQGSEA. The CDR3 is made up of 14 amino acids. CDR3 sequence reads: CSVVGGTGVYEQYF. Here the CDR3 DNA reads TGCAGCGTTGTTGGTGGGACAGGGGTCTACGAGCAGTACTTC.

The V and J genes are TRBV28 and TRBJ1-5; D unresolved. CDR3 length: 11 residues. The V gene lost 6 bases and the J gene lost 9 bases, with 9 bases spanning the gap. CDR1 is MDHEN and CDR2 is SYDVKM in the germline V gene. Here the CDR3 DNA reads TGTGCCAGCAGCACCTTAGGGCCCCAGCATTTT. As protein: CASSTLGPQHF.

This clone was seen just once. V gene TRBV7-8 combines with J gene TRBJ2-7; 9 nucleotides agree with TRBD1. Germline trimming cut 4 bases from V and 3 bases from J; bases unmatched to any gene: 4. This CDR3 is built from 14 residues. The V gene's germline CDR1 is SGHVS and CDR2 FQNEAQ. The CDR3 loop is CASSSGQGLYEQYF. CDR3 in DNA: TGTGCCAGCAGCTCGGGACAGGGCCTCTACGAGCAGTACTTC.

This sequence joins TRBV4-3 and TRBJ2-3; D remains unclear. Per the germline V gene, CDR1 is LGHNA and CDR2 is YSLEER. The CDR3 totals 17 residues. V lost 0 bases and J lost 1, with 14 bases in between. The CDR3, as DNA: TGCGCCAGCAGCCAAGATATCGGCTCCGAAGGCACAGATACGCAGTATTTT. Amino acids: CASSQDIGSEGTDTQYF.

The CDR3 DNA is TGTGCCAGCAGTGAAAACTTGTACGAGCAGTACTTC. As protein: CASSENLYEQYF. The chain carries TRBV6-1 and TRBJ2-7; unclear D gene. Trimming pared 2 bases from V and 4 bases from J, leaving 6 bases between. Germline V gives CDR1 MNHNS, CDR2 SASEGT. CDR3 length: 12 amino acids.